The entry below gives a single T cell receptor (beta chain) sequence along with its context. Original methodology: Estimation of nucleated cell counts relied on the amplification of reference gene primers. The method was immunoSEQ multiplex PCR; TCRdb's version includes in-frame clones alone and lacks a portion of them. V and J calls and clone size are given by that table; D and trimming were obtained from the DNA. The sample holds over 200,000 clones; under 90% are singletons and the top ten take over 6%. The germline V gene encodes CDR1 SGHRS and CDR2 YFSETQ. The J segment lost 3 bases and the V segment lost 3 bases, leaving 4 bases of the junction unmatched. The CDR3 is 16 amino acids. This sample was taken from a study of blood T cell repertoires in COVID-19. Across the whole study: The United States, Italy and Spain supplied acute and convalescent COVID-19 samples. PBMCs, B-cell-depleted T cells, or T cells provided the cDNA or gDNA that made up the material.

This clonotype originated in a woman older than 75 with COVID-19, enrolled during active disease. Sequenced sample: peripheral blood. This sequence joins TRBV5-1 and TRBJ2-6, with TRBD1 matching over 9 bases. The CDR3 bases are TGCGCCAGCAGCTCCTGGACAGGGGTTGGGGCCAACGTCCTGACTTTC. It specifies CASSSWTGVGANVLTF. Complete variable domain (other parts from reference TRBV5-1 and TRBJ2-6): KAGVTQTPRYLIKTRGQQVTLSCSPISGHRSVSWYQQTPGQGLQFLFEYFSETQRNKGNFPGRFSGRQFSNSRSEMNVSTLELGDSALYLCASSSWTGVGANVLTFGAGSRLTVL.